This TCR beta chain was captured by sequencing in a study of T cells in Graves' hyperthyroidism and ophthalmopathy. This CDR3 is 16 amino acids long. Germline V gene lookup returns CDR1 LNHDA and CDR2 SQIVND (reference sequence). Trimming cost V 6 bases and J 1 base; bases outside gene matches: 7. The authors obtained PBMCs from more than 9.5 ml of fresh peripheral blood. Amplification of TCR beta CDR3 regions used RNA as the template. Initially, a first-round RT-PCR of the TCR CDR3 employed the HTBI primer set. MiXCR was run by TCRdb on the multiplex PCR reads, yielding one entry per CDR3 protein. Of about 290,000 distinct CDR3 sequences in the sample, roughly an eighth were seen once.

The sequence came from a woman aged 40 to 50 with Graves' hyperthyroidism. The material sequenced was blood. V is TRBV19 and J is TRBJ2-2; 8 nucleotides agree with TRBD1. DNA for the CDR3: TGTGCCAGTAGGATCGGGACAGGATTGAACACCGGGGAGCTGTTTTTT. Residues: CASRIGTGLNTGELFF.